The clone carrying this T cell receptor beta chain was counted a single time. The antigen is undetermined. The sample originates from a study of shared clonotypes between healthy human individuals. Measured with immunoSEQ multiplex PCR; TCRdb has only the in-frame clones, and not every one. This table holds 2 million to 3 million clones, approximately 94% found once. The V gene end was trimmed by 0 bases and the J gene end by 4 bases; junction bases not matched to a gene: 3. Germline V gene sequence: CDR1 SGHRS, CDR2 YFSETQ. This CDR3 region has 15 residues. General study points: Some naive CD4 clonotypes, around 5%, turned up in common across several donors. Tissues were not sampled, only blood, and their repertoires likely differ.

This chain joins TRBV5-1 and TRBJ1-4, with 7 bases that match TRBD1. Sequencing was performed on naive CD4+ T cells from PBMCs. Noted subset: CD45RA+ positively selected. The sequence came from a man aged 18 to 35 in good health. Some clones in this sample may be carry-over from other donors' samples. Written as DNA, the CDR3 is TGCGCCAGCAGCTTGGCGGGACAGTTTAATGAAAAACTGTTTTTT. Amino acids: CASSLAGQFNEKLFF.